This T cell receptor (beta chain) was retrieved from a study of liver allograft versus peripheral blood T cells. Study information: Comparing T cell receptor repertoires in transplanted livers with those in recipients' peripheral blood was part of the design.

As regards this clonotype: Antigen specificity is unknown.

Study-wide results and caveats: Peripheral blood T cell receptor repertoires reportedly differed from those found within liver allografts.

TCRdb ran MiXCR on the reads and lists one entry per CDR3 protein. The data show roughly 14,000 distinct CDR3 sequences, 20% seen once. V dropped 4 bases and J dropped 4 bases, with 10 bases sitting between them. This CDR3 contains 14 residues. CDR1 is SEHNR, CDR2 FQNEAQ, per germline (reference sequence). The gene calls are TRBV7-9 and TRBJ1-4; the D gene is possibly TRBD1 (5 bases). The origin of this receptor is a human patient who had a liver transplant. The T cells may come from the graft donor. The CDR3, as DNA: TGTGCCAGCAGCTCCGGGACGGATAATGAAAAACTGTTTTTT. Encoded protein: CASSSGTDNEKLFF.